The 13 T cell receptor beta chains below all came from one sample that was sequenced in a study of T cell responses to AZD1222 COVID-19 vaccine. Assay used: immunoSEQ multiplex PCR; TCRdb lists only in-frame clones, some missing. The sample lists 150,000 or so clones, 90% occurring once. The starting material was peripheral blood, obtained 28 days after the second AZD1222 dose. These receptors were obtained from an adult who received the AZD1222 COVID-19 vaccine.

This chain's CDR3 is CSGGQGPNYGYTF. CDR3 nucleotide sequence: TGCAGCGGCGGACAGGGCCCTAACTATGGCTACACCTTC. This chain joins TRBV29-1 and TRBJ1-2, with TRBD1 identical over 8 bases. J gave up 0 bases and V 7 bases, and 4 bases lay outside the gene matches. Looked up from germline, CDR1 is SQVTM and CDR2 is ANQGSEA. This CDR3 is built from 13 residues.

This chain uses TRBV2 with TRBJ1-2, with D unresolved. The V end was cut by 4 bases, the J end by 5 bases, with 8 bases between. Per germline, CDR1 SNHLY and CDR2 FYNNEI. This CDR3 is built from 12 residues. CDR3 DNA sequence: TGTGCCAGCAGTGCAATGAGGTATGGCTACACCTTC. Encoded protein: CASSAMRYGYTF.

The chain links TRBV7-2 to TRBJ2-7; 14 nucleotides match TRBD2. There are 19 residues in the CDR3. Per germline, CDR1 SGHTA and CDR2 FQGNSA. The J segment lost 0 bases and the V segment lost 5 bases, leaving 12 bases of the junction unmatched. The CDR3 loop is CASSHPTSGGGLSSYEQYF. The CDR3 DNA is TGTGCCAGCAGCCACCCGACTAGCGGGGGGGGTTTGAGCTCCTACGAGCAGTACTTC.

This clone was picked up one time. V gene TRBV3-1 (or the pseudogene TRBV3-2) combines with J gene TRBJ2-3; 10 bases match TRBD2. CDR3 length equals 16 residues. Germline V gene lookup returns CDR1 LGHDT and CDR2 YNNKEL (reference sequence). V trimming: 6 bases; J trimming: 0 bases; junction bases outside the gene matches: 6. This CDR3 reads CASSRTSGASTDTQYF. As DNA, the CDR3 is TGTGCCAGCAGTCGGACTAGCGGAGCTAGCACAGATACGCAGTATTTT.

The rearrangement uses TRBV29-1 and TRBJ1-2, with D perhaps TRBD1 (5 bases). From germline, CDR1 is SQVTM and CDR2 ANQGSEA. V was trimmed by 3 bases and J by 2 bases, leaving 7 bases between them. The CDR3 length is 12 residues. The CDR3 nucleotides are TGCAGCGTTGATTGGGGGAACTATGGCTACACCTTC. It specifies CSVDWGNYGYTF.

The chain uses TRBV10-3 and TRBJ1-5; no clear D gene. Germline lookup yields CDR1 ENHRY and CDR2 SYGVKD. V was shortened by 8 bases and J by 6 bases, with 14 bases between the two germline ends. The CDR3 consists of 13 residues. DNA of the CDR3: TGTGCCATCGGCCCCCCCTTAGTTCAGCCCCAGCATTTT. Its translation: CAIGPPLVQPQHF.

The chain recombines TRBV5-1 with TRBJ2-7; TRBD1 agrees at 7 bases. Unmatched junction bases numbered 9, after V lost 3 bases and J lost 6 bases. Germline CDR1 SGHRS, CDR2 YFSETQ. There are 14 residues in the CDR3. The CDR3 coding sequence is TGCGCCAGCAGCTCCCAGACAGGGCATAGCGAGCAGTACTTC. Translating it yields CASSSQTGHSEQYF. The full variable domain, its missing parts supplied by reference TRBV5-1 and TRBJ2-7, is KAGVTQTPRYLIKTRGQQVTLSCSPISGHRSVSWYQQTPGQGLQFLFEYFSETQRNKGNFPGRFSGRQFSNSRSEMNVSTLELGDSALYLCASSSQTGHSEQYFGPGTRLTVT.

The V and J genes are TRBV11-2 and TRBJ2-7; maybe TRBD2 (5 bases). Looked up from germline, CDR1 is SGHAT and CDR2 is FQNNGV. The V and J ends lost 7 bases and 2 bases respectively, with 12 bases between them. CDR3 size: 13 residues. CDR3 in amino acids: CASTLGETYEQYF. Here the CDR3 DNA reads TGTGCCAGCACCCTGGGAGAGACCTACGAGCAGTACTTC.

A single count supports this clone. The chain links TRBV18 to TRBJ2-1; TRBD1 is a possible D gene (6 bases). From germline, CDR1 is KGHSH and CDR2 LQKENI. This CDR3 region has 14 residues. Trimming left V 5 bases short and J 5 bases short, with 13 bases between. This chain's CDR3 is CASSRDTKNNEQFF. For the CDR3, the DNA is TGTGCCAGCTCAAGGGACACCAAAAACAATGAGCAGTTCTTC.

The J gene is TRBJ2-6, the V gene TRBV18; a weak D match, TRBD1 (5 bases). V was clipped by 6 bases and J by 2 bases, with 20 bases between them. The germline V gene encodes CDR1 KGHSH and CDR2 LQKENI. This CDR3 comprises 18 residues. This CDR3 is CASSPTRHDSPGANVLTF. CDR3 nucleotides: TGTGCCAGCTCCCCGACCCGACACGACAGCCCTGGGGCCAACGTCCTGACTTTC.

The V and J genes are TRBV10-3 and TRBJ2-2, with D tentatively TRBD1 (5 bases). This CDR3 comprises 14 residues. V was shortened by 9 bases and J by 7 bases, with 18 bases between the two germline ends. Germline CDR1 is ENHRY and CDR2 is SYGVKD. Here the CDR3 DNA reads TGTGCCATACACCGGCCAGGGCTAAACGGGGAGCTGTTTTTT. Amino acids: CAIHRPGLNGELFF.

The rearrangement joins TRBV25-1 to TRBJ2-7; D might be TRBD1 or TRBD2, each matching 5 bases. Germline V gene data show CDR1 as MGHDK and CDR2 as SYGVNS. With 11 bases removed from V and 0 bases from J, the gap between germline ends came to 11 bases. CDR3 length: 12 amino acids. The CDR3 is CASAGASYEQYF. CDR3 nucleotides: TGTGCCTCGGCCGGGGCCTCCTACGAGCAGTACTTC.

The chain combines TRBV5-5 with TRBJ1-2, with D perhaps matching TRBD1 (6 bases). Per the germline V gene, CDR1 is SGHKS and CDR2 is YYEKEE (reference sequence). V was cut by 7 bases and J by 1 base, with 26 bases left in between. The CDR3 is 18 amino acids. CDR3 nucleotides: TGTGCCAGCTGGGGCGTGGGGGGGCCGGACGGCGTTAACTATGGCTACACCTTC. Translating gives CASWGVGGPDGVNYGYTF. Supplemented by reference TRBV5-5 and TRBJ1-2, the full variable domain reads DAGVTQSPTHLIKTRGQQVTLRCSPISGHKSVSWYQQVLGQGPQFIFQYYEKEERGRGNFPDRFSARQFPNYSSELNVNALLLGDSALYLCASWGVGGPDGVNYGYTFGSGTRLTVV.